Sequencing of this T cell receptor beta chain was carried out in a study of blood T cell repertoires in COVID-19. On the study more broadly: There were acute and convalescent COVID-19 samples, and they came from the United States, Italy and Spain. From T cells, B-cell-depleted T cells, or PBMCs came the material, which was cDNA or gDNA.

Clones were sequenced by immunoSEQ multiplex PCR, and TCRdb holds only the in-frame ones, with some missing. This sample has 150,000 to 180,000 clones; around 78% occur once, and the top ten carry about 1.8%. Germline V gene lookup returns CDR1 MNHEY and CDR2 SVGEGT. Trimming removed 4 bases from V and 6 bases from J; junction bases left unmatched: 7. This CDR3 spans 15 amino acids. The chain links TRBV6-2 or TRBV6-3 to TRBJ1-5; 9 bases fit TRBD1. This clonotype originated in an older man with acute or convalescent COVID-19. The sequenced sample consisted of peripheral blood. The CDR3 loop reads CASSSGQGPSQPQHF. The CDR3 nucleotides are TGTGCCAGCAGTTCAGGACAGGGGCCTTCTCAGCCCCAGCATTTT.